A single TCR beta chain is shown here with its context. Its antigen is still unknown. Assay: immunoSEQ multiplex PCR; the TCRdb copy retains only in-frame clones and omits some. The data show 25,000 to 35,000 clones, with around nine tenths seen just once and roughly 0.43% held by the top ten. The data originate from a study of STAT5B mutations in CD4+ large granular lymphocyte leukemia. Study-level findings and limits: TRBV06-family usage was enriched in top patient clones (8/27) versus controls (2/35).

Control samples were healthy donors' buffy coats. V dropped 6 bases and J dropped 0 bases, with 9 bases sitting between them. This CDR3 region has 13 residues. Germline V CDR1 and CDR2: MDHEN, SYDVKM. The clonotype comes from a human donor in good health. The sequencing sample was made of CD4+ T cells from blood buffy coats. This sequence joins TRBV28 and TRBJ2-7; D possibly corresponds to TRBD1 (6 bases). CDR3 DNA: TGTGCCAGCAGACAACAGGGCTCCTACGAGCAGTACTTC. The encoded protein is CASRQQGSYEQYF.